This TCR beta chain was retrieved from a study of identical twins (dated by TCRdb to 2016 to 2018). For the wider study: TCR alpha and beta repertoires from monozygotic twins, unrelated adults of various ages and cord blood were deep-sequenced to test whether fetal clonotypes persist. To rule out contamination, replicate twin experiments were performed at different times with different library preparation protocols. What the study reported, not specific to this receptor: Recombination models systematically underestimated out-of-frame TCR alpha sharing in monozygotic twins but agreed with sharing between unrelated individuals. Invariant T cells such as MAIT and iNKT could partly confound zero-insertion analyses, although diverse VJ usage argued against such confounding for most clonotypes. Conclusions relied on cross-sectional statistical analysis, since the same donors could not be followed over many years. Compared with coincidental sharing between unrelated individuals, an excess of low generation-probability sequences was observed among out-of-frame TCR alpha sequences shared between twins. Excess twin sharing in beta out-of-frame sequences was weaker because fewer shared sequences lowered the signal-to-noise ratio. Fewer insertions were carried by abundant cord blood beta clonotypes; a weaker similar trend was observed in young adult naive repertoires, while no such trend was observed in memory repertoires.

Only healthy Caucasian donors were included. The twin cohort consisted of three pairs of female monozygotic twins, all aged roughly 18 to 29 years. Miltenyi CD45RO+ enrichment and human naive T-cell isolation kits were used to isolate memory (CD45RO+) and naive T cells from PBMC. Based on the germline V gene, the CDR1 and CDR2 sequences are SGDLS and YYNGEE. Unmatched junction bases come to 4, with V trimmed by 3 bases and J by 1 base. Its CDR3 holds 17 amino acids, cysteine through phenylalanine. Kept here is only the CDR3 DNA, which spans 51 bases and is read in frame from base 1. Preparation of the library involved 5' RACE. TCRdb names Illumina HiSeq 2000 as the instrument used. Template switching introduced a universal primer binding site; the final cDNA contained a unique molecular identifier, enabling accurate counting of TCR cDNA molecules. Specific primers in the conserved constant-segment region were used to synthesize first-strand cDNA for TCR alpha and beta chains. To control for contamination, every cDNA library carried two barcodes: a SMART-Mk sample barcode plus Illumina barcodes. TruSeq adapter sequences, together with Illumina sample barcodes, were added in two successive PCR steps. The Illumina HiSeq platform was used with custom primers to sequence TCR alpha and beta cDNA libraries. The original pipeline was this. Raw reads were processed with MiGEC to extract unique molecular identifiers, and MiXCR was used to determine CDR3 positions. Recombination models were inferred per individual with the repgenHMM and IGoR tools using an EM algorithm. Shared clonotype analysis was performed with the tcR package in R, normalizing sharing by the product of cloneset sizes. Out-of-frame nonproductive sequences were analyzed to study raw recombination free of thymic and clonal selection effects. TCRdb ran its own pipeline on the public reads, namely fastp trimming at Q25 and MiXCR clone calling, and kept in-frame beta chains. Rows are combined by CDR3 protein, so each entry shows the most common genes and DNA. TCRdb's processing, not the study's, gives the V and J calls here. Present in this sample are nearly 250,000 distinct CDR3 sequences, roughly 7% of which were seen just once. Together, the top ten hold approximately 3.7% of the sample.

A remark on this clonotype: Its specific antigen is unknown. No qualities accompany the bases; no much larger clone lies one base away.

The same sample was also studied in work on yellow fever vaccine responses in identical twins. According to the second study: The authors reported that the T cell response to vaccination in identical twins appeared partly convergent and partly personalized. The study precisely tracked vaccine-responding T cell clones in identical twins.

The chain is made from TRBV9 and TRBJ2-6; 10 central nucleotides agree with TRBD2. The TCR was taken from a woman under 30 in good health. The sequencing input was memory (CD45RO+) T cells sorted from blood. According to the study, the label for this sample's cell subset or site signals: CD45RO+ enriched T cells. The sequenced DNA is TGTGCCAGCAGCGGTAGCGGGGGGAGGTCTGGGGCCAACGTCCTGACTTTC. Translated, it gives CASSGSGGRSGANVLTF.